This T cell receptor (beta chain) was captured in a study of immune cell composition in non-small cell lung cancer. Overall study: Tumours were mainly lung adenocarcinoma or squamous cell carcinoma.

Generated by immunoSEQ multiplex PCR, the TCRdb table keeps only in-frame clones and is missing some. The sample has 13,000 to 15,000 clones; approximately 69% are singletons. A remark on this clone: Its antigen is still unknown.

Broader study findings: Squamous carcinomas (approximately 80%) more often had tumour-associated clones >0.5% than adenocarcinomas (around 35%). Smoking pack-years did not significantly correlate with tumour TCR-beta clonality. Tumour-reactive clones were not shown to match dominant in vivo tumour clones.

Germline-derived CDR1 and CDR2 are SGDLS and YYNGEE. The CDR3 runs 13 residues. V lost 4 bases and J lost 14, with 21 bases in between. Sequencing was performed on lung tumor tissue. The chain links TRBV9 to TRBJ1-2; possible D gene TRBD1, 5 bases. This receptor was identified in a human donor with non-small cell lung cancer. CDR3 DNA: TGTGCCAGCAGCTCGACGGGAGACACTGGGGGAACCTTC. This translates into CASSSTGDTGGTF.